This T cell receptor (beta chain) was documented in a study of T-cell reconstitution after alpha-beta-depleted transplantation in children. Trimming left V 5 bases short and J 4 bases short, with 15 bases between. Germline CDR1 and CDR2: SEHNR and FQNEAQ (reference sequence). CDR3 size: 15 residues. Researchers prepared the TCRbeta library using unique molecular identifiers, the study reports. MiXCR, run by TCRdb on the PCR reads, gives a single entry per CDR3 protein. The repertoire holds hundreds of thousands of distinct CDR3 sequences, with around 14% as singletons. Study findings and constraints: Roughly two months post-transplant, alpha-beta T cells reportedly originated from several hundred graft clones that had expanded. Once a year had passed after transplant, T-cell counts and diversity came mostly from newly produced T cells. In some patients, recipient T cells and intrathymic progenitors surviving conditioning explained high day-60 diversity.

As regards this clonotype: Its antigen is unidentified.

The gene calls are TRBV7-9 and TRBJ2-1; a possible D gene is TRBD2 (6 bases). The specimen was PBMCs, collected before TCRalphabeta/CD19-depleted stem cell transplant. This clonotype originated in a girl between 2 and 10 years old with congenital amegakaryocytic thrombocytopenia, due to receive a stem cell transplant. CDR3 bases: TGTGCCAGCAGCCTTCCTAGCGTGGGGTACAATGAGCAGTTCTTC. It yields the protein CASSLPSVGYNEQFF.